Below, 23 T cell receptor beta chains from the same sample are listed, as sequenced in a study of molecular identifiers for immune sequencing clone quantification (dated by TCRdb to between 2017 and 2018). To prepare the library, PCR was applied. The sequencer listed for this sample is NextSeq 500. TCRdb redid the processing of the public reads, applying fastp at Q25 and MiXCR, and retained in-frame beta chains. One record per CDR3 amino acid sequence lists the most common genes and DNA. This sample holds 460,000 or so distinct CDR3 sequences; about 26% were observed only once. The ten top clones hold around 0.8% of the sample. Sequenced input: naive CD8+ T cells from blood, with Jurkat cell RNA spiked in. The sample's cell subset or site label, decoded: FACS-sorted CD8+CD4-CCR7+CD45RA+ naive T cells. Receptors were obtained from a human donor in good health. Some libraries in this study had Jurkat cell RNA spiked in.

This clonotype was detected once. V gene TRBV5-1 combines with J gene TRBJ1-3, with D unresolved. Germline V lookup: CDR1 SGHRS, CDR2 YFSETQ. The CDR3 contains 17 residues. V lost 0 bases and J 4 bases, leaving 17 bases between the germline ends. The CDR3 bases are TGCGCCAGCAGCTTGGAAGGCGGGTCGTATGCAGGAAACACCATATATTTT. As protein: CASSLEGGSYAGNTIYF.

This clonotype appeared many times. This chain uses TRBV28 with TRBJ2-2; a possible D gene is TRBD1 (6 bases). This CDR3 spans 14 amino acids. CDR1 MDHEN and CDR2 SYDVKM come from the germline V gene. V was cut by 3 bases and J by 6 bases, with 11 bases left in between. The DNA of the CDR3 is TGTGCCAGCAGTTTTACAGGGTCGGCCGGGGAGCTGTTTTTT. This codes for CASSFTGSAGELFF.

The rearrangement links TRBV13 to TRBJ2-5, with 10 bases fitting TRBD2. CDR3 length equals 16 residues. Germline-derived CDR1 and CDR2 are PRHDT and FYEKMQ (reference sequence). V dropped 5 bases and J dropped 5; count of bases not matched to a gene: 11. The CDR3 DNA sequence: TGTGCCAGCAGCCCGGGAGGAGCGGGAGGGGAGGAGACCCAGTACTTC. Translating it yields CASSPGGAGGEETQYF.

This clonotype was counted once. Its ends do not fully match the called genes, so a read error is possible. J is TRBJ2-3 and V is TRBV27, with D perhaps TRBD2 (6 bases). This CDR3 spans 18 amino acids. Germline CDR1 and CDR2: MNHEY and SMNVEV (reference sequence). The CDR3 sequence is CATSTPPLTGVGSDTQYF. The CDR3 DNA follows: TGTGCCACCAGTACCCCCCCCCTTACGGGAGTCGGTTCAGATACGCAGTATTTT.

Many counts were recorded for this clonotype. The chain links TRBV5-1 to TRBJ2-5, with TRBD2 matching 8 bases. The CDR3 covers 16 residues. V lost 2 bases to trimming and J lost 3 bases; unmatched junction nucleotides: 9. Germline CDR1 and CDR2: SGHRS and YFSETQ. CDR3: CASSFGGAAKEETQYF. The CDR3 bases are TGCGCCAGCAGCTTCGGGGGGGCAGCGAAAGAAGAGACCCAGTACTTC.

The rearrangement uses TRBV20-1 and TRBJ2-2; the match to TRBD2 covers 7 bases. The CDR3 covers 15 residues. The V and J ends lost 5 bases and 0 bases, in that order; junction bases with no gene match: 6. CDR1 and CDR2 (germline): DFQATT, SNEGSKA (reference sequence). CDR3 protein: CSAGPGLTNTGELFF. In nucleotides, the CDR3 is TGCAGTGCTGGACCGGGACTAACGAACACCGGGGAGCTGTTTTTT.

V gene TRBV18 combines with J gene TRBJ1-5; D is perhaps TRBD1 (5 bases). The V end was cut by 6 bases, the J end by 5 bases, with 17 bases between. The germline gives CDR1 KGHSH, CDR2 LQKENI. This CDR3 comprises 15 residues. Here the CDR3 reads CASSDVWGSYQPQHF. For the CDR3, the DNA is TGTGCCAGCTCGGATGTATGGGGGTCCTATCAGCCCCAGCATTTT.

The chain has TRBV7-6 and TRBJ1-4; D is ambiguous. V lost 5 bases and J 0 bases, leaving 10 bases between the germline ends. The CDR3 spans 15 residues. Looked up from germline, CDR1 is SGHVS and CDR2 is FNYEAQ. CDR3 DNA sequence: TGTGCCAGCAGCGATTCGCTGGCAACTAATGAAAAACTGTTTTTT. Its translation is CASSDSLATNEKLFF.

The chain recombines TRBV6-5 with TRBJ1-4, with D possibly being TRBD1 (6 bases). The CDR3 has 16 residues. Germline loops: CDR1 MNHEY, CDR2 SVGAGI. V lost 0 bases to trimming and J lost 4 bases, with 12 bases between them. CDR3 sequence reads: CASSYSGTTNNEKLFF. Here the CDR3 DNA reads TGTGCCAGCAGTTACTCCGGGACAACTAATAATGAAAAACTGTTTTTT.

This clonotype was seen a single time. A much larger clonotype is one base distant, so this may be a read error. The CDR3 protein is CASNCGGENTEAFF. The DNA of the CDR3 is TGTGCCAGTAACTGCGGAGGTGAGAACACTGAAGCTTTCTTT. The chain joins TRBV19 to TRBJ1-1; the D is unclear. Germline CDR1 reads LNHDA; CDR2 reads SQIVND (reference sequence). Trimming removed 7 bases at V and 1 base at J, with 13 bases between. This CDR3 comprises 14 residues.

The J gene is TRBJ2-5, the V gene TRBV2; 8 bases agree with TRBD2. This CDR3 has 16 residues. CDR1 SNHLY and CDR2 FYNNEI come from the germline V gene. V lost 4 bases, J lost 5 bases, and 12 bases stayed unmatched. CDR3 nucleotide sequence: TGTGCCAGCAGTGGACTAGCGCTGGGCCGGGGGGAGACCCAGTACTTC. Its protein is CASSGLALGRGETQYF. Drawing the rest from reference TRBV2 and TRBJ2-5, the complete variable domain is EPEVTQTPSHQVTQMGQEVILRCVPISNHLYFYWYRQILGQKVEFLVSFYNNEISEKSEIFDDQFSVERPDGSNFTLKIRSTKLEDSAMYFCASSGLALGRGETQYFGPGTRLLVL.

The CDR3 protein is CSARDTEVAYNSPLHF. Written as DNA, the CDR3 is TGCAGTGCTAGGGACACGGAGGTGGCCTATAATTCACCCCTCCACTTT. The chain carries TRBV20-1 and TRBJ1-6; weak D call: TRBD1 (5 bases). Trimming cost V 3 bases and J 2 bases, with 14 bases left between them. This CDR3 is 16 amino acids long. Looked up from germline, CDR1 is DFQATT and CDR2 is SNEGSKA (reference sequence).

This clonotype was detected ten times or more. This rearrangement joins TRBV12-3 or TRBV12-4 to TRBJ2-7, with D uncertain. V was clipped by 5 bases and J by 2 bases, with 13 bases between them. The CDR3 sequence is 14 residues long. The CDR3 protein is CASSPPDKAYEQYF. The CDR3 region has the DNA TGTGCCAGCAGTCCACCTGACAAGGCCTACGAGCAGTACTTC.

In its sample, this clonotype was seen a few times. The genes are TRBV7-2 and TRBJ2-7; 8 bases are a match to TRBD2. Germline loops: CDR1 SGHTA, CDR2 FQGNSA. J lost 5 bases, V lost 5 bases, and 11 bases had no gene match. The CDR3 runs 15 residues. For the CDR3, the DNA is TGTGCCAGCAGCGGGGTCGGGGGGGAGTTGAACGAGCAGTACTTC. It codes for CASSGVGGELNEQYF.

This clonotype has at least ten counts. The V and J genes are TRBV7-2 and TRBJ2-3; D is unclear. Trimming shortened V by 1 base and J by 2 bases, and 7 bases separated the two germline ends. The length of the CDR3 is 14 residues. Looked up from germline, CDR1 is SGHTA and CDR2 is FQGNSA. The CDR3 spells CASSLDAATDTQYF. DNA of the CDR3: TGTGCCAGCAGCTTAGACGCCGCCACAGATACGCAGTATTTT.

This clonotype was detected ten times or more. The rearrangement joins TRBV5-6 to TRBJ2-1; 7 bases fit TRBD1. The V segment lost 0 bases and the J segment 10 bases; nucleotides outside the gene matches: 16. Germline lookup yields CDR1 SGHDT and CDR2 YYEEEE. CDR3 length: 17 residues. CDR3 loop: CASSLEPGPGTAVEQFF. The CDR3 nucleotides read TGTGCCAGCAGCTTGGAGCCTGGGCCCGGGACAGCGGTAGAGCAGTTCTTC.

The chain recombines TRBV2 with TRBJ2-7; 9 bases align to TRBD1. The CDR3 is 15 residues long. Looked up from germline, CDR1 is SNHLY and CDR2 is FYNNEI. V lost 4 bases and J lost 5; bases outside the gene matches: 9. DNA of the CDR3: TGTGCCAGCAGTGTGACAGGGGGTGGTATTGACGAGCAGTACTTC. Residues: CASSVTGGGIDEQYF.

There are many counts of this clonotype. This chain joins TRBV4-3 and TRBJ2-7, with 7 bases aligning to TRBD1. Germline assignment: CDR1 LGHNA and CDR2 YSLEER. The CDR3 runs to 15 residues. V shed 6 bases and J 2 bases; nucleotides not matched to a gene: 10. Written as DNA, the CDR3 is TGCGCCAGCAGTCCCGGGACAGCCGCCACCTACGAGCAGTACTTC. It specifies CASSPGTAATYEQYF.

The chain recombines TRBV28 with TRBJ1-2; D is uncertain. The CDR3 spans 13 residues. Germline V gene data show CDR1 as MDHEN and CDR2 as SYDVKM. V dropped 7 bases and J dropped 4 bases, with 13 bases sitting between them. The CDR3 nucleotides are TGTGCCAGCAATGGGGAGTTAATCTATGGCTACACCTTC. Translated, it gives CASNGELIYGYTF.

The chain joins TRBV7-9 to TRBJ2-3; a possible D gene is TRBD2 (7 bases). V was clipped by 4 bases and J by 0 bases, with 14 bases between them. Per germline, CDR1 SEHNR and CDR2 FQNEAQ (reference sequence). The CDR3 is 16 residues long. CDR3 amino acids: CASSWEGVWSTDTQYF. CDR3 bases: TGTGCCAGCAGCTGGGAGGGGGTTTGGAGCACAGATACGCAGTATTTT.

This clonotype was seen ten or more times. The chain is built from TRBV27 and TRBJ2-3; TRBD1 might be the D (7 bases). Trimming pared 2 bases from V and 2 bases from J, leaving 11 bases between. The germline V gene encodes CDR1 MNHEY and CDR2 SMNVEV (reference sequence). The CDR3 is 15 residues long. The CDR3 nucleotides are TGTGCCAGCAGTTTAGCGGGACAGTTCACAGATACGCAGTATTTT. Amino acids: CASSLAGQFTDTQYF.

There are many counts of this clonotype. The rearrangement joins TRBV11-2 to TRBJ2-4; D is ambiguous. V was cut by 5 bases and J by 9 bases, with 11 bases left in between. The CDR3 is 12 amino acids. Germline assignment: CDR1 SGHAT and CDR2 FQNNGV. This CDR3 is CASSRVQSIQYF. The CDR3 bases are TGTGCCAGCAGCAGAGTCCAAAGCATTCAGTACTTC.

The chain carries TRBV20-1 and TRBJ2-1, with a possible D match to TRBD2 (5 bases). V was clipped by 5 bases and J by 5 bases, with 13 bases between them. This CDR3 contains 13 residues. CDR1 is DFQATT and CDR2 is SNEGSKA in the germline V gene (reference sequence). The CDR3 sequence is CSAHRPADNEQFF. In DNA, the CDR3 is TGCAGTGCTCACCGACCAGCGGACAATGAGCAGTTCTTC.